The following is a TCR beta chain sequence with its context. Its antigen is undetermined. Germline lookup yields CDR1 SGHRS and CDR2 YFSETQ. CDR3 size: 14 residues. V lost 4 bases and J lost 10; bases outside the gene matches: 6. The record originates from a study of T-cell memory formation after mild COVID-19. The overall study: Clusters were largely donor specific.

Study conclusions and caveats: Clones that contracted from day 15 to 85 were balanced CD4/CD8, while later expanders leaned CD4+.

Using its own MiXCR run on the 5' RACE reads, TCRdb lists one record per CDR3 protein. Of 300,000 to 350,000 distinct CDR3 sequences in the sample, roughly an eighth are singletons; the top ten hold over 20%. Sequencing was carried out using PBMCs or a T cell subset sorted from them (not recorded which). This receptor was identified in a man aged 18 to 35 who had mild COVID-19 (a few samples of this study predate the infection). Cell type and time point are not known. The V gene is TRBV5-1, the J gene TRBJ1-6; the match to TRBD1 covers 9 bases. This CDR3 reads CASSGQGIGSPLHF. In DNA form, the CDR3 reads TGCGCCAGCAGCGGACAGGGGATTGGGTCACCCCTCCACTTT.